Following are 18 T cell receptor beta chains from one sample sequenced in a study of shared clonotypes between healthy human individuals. Data came from immunoSEQ multiplex PCR; TCRdb stores just in-frame clones and leaves some out. The sample shows 950,000 to 1,200,000 clones, about 72% of them seen only once. The sequencing sample was made of memory CD4+ T cells from PBMCs. Stated subset: CD45RA-negative fraction. The source of these receptors is a man younger than 35 in good health. Some clones in this sample may be carry-over from other donors' samples.

The V gene is TRBV7-9, the J gene TRBJ1-2; D is perhaps TRBD1 (6 bases). The CDR3 length is 13 residues. CDR1 is SEHNR and CDR2 is FQNEAQ in the germline V gene (reference sequence). Trimming cost V 4 bases and J 7 bases, with 13 bases left between them. The chain's CDR3 is CASSSQGFGGYTF. CDR3 coding DNA: TGTGCCAGCAGCTCACAGGGTTTTGGTGGCTACACCTTC.

The rearrangement links TRBV5-1 to TRBJ2-1, with D perhaps matching TRBD1 (5 bases). Trimming removed 3 bases from V and 4 bases from J, with 8 bases in between. Germline loops: CDR1 SGHRS, CDR2 YFSETQ. This CDR3 has 13 amino acids. CDR3 sequence: CASSSRDYNEQFF. CDR3 DNA: TGCGCCAGCAGCTCCAGGGATTACAATGAGCAGTTCTTC.

This clone was seen once. This chain joins TRBV5-5 and TRBJ1-1; D is possibly TRBD1 (6 bases). V lost 0 bases and J 6 bases, leaving 12 bases between the germline ends. The CDR3 contains 14 residues. Germline assignment: CDR1 SGHKS and CDR2 YYEKEE (reference sequence). The CDR3 nucleotides read TGTGCCAGCAGCTTGGCGCACAGGGCCCCTGAAGCTTTCTTT. It translates to CASSLAHRAPEAFF.

The chain has TRBV10-3 and TRBJ2-7, with 10 bases lining up with TRBD1. CDR1 is ENHRY and CDR2 is SYGVKD in the germline V gene. The CDR3 runs to 13 residues. Germline trimming cut 8 bases from V and 5 bases from J; bases unmatched to any gene: 6. CDR3 DNA: TGTGCCATCCAGGGACAGGGGTTCGACGAGCAGTACTTC. It encodes CAIQGQGFDEQYF.

The chain has TRBV30 and TRBJ2-3, with 8 bases identical to TRBD2. CDR1 GTSNPN and CDR2 SVGIG come from the germline V gene (reference sequence). The CDR3 is made up of 16 amino acids. V dropped 2 bases and J dropped 2; count of bases not matched to a gene: 9. The CDR3, as DNA: TGTGCCTGGAGTAGGCGAATAGCGGGACCCACAGATACGCAGTATTTT. Its protein is CAWSRRIAGPTDTQYF.

V is TRBV28 and J is TRBJ1-5; D gene unclear. The CDR3 runs to 18 residues. Germline-derived CDR1 and CDR2 are MDHEN and SYDVKM. V lost 5 bases and J lost 0, with 20 bases in between. CDR3 sequence (DNA): TGTGCCAGCAGTCCACTCCTCAAGACGGACTTTAGCAATCAGCCCCAGCATTTT. Translating gives CASSPLLKTDFSNQPQHF.

The rearrangement links TRBV15 to TRBJ1-5; 8 bases align to TRBD1. The CDR3 sequence is 18 residues long. The germline V gene encodes CDR1 LNHNV and CDR2 YYDKDF (reference sequence). Trimming cost V 0 bases and J 5 bases; bases outside gene matches: 12. The CDR3 DNA reads TGTGCCACCAGCAGAGATCTTTTATACCAGGGGGCAGATCAGCCCCAGCATTTT. Translating it yields CATSRDLLYQGADQPQHF.

The chain carries TRBV6-5 and TRBJ2-7; 8 bases match TRBD1. This CDR3 spans 14 amino acids. Germline V gene sequence: CDR1 MNHEY, CDR2 SVGAGI. The ends lost 6 bases at V and 2 bases at J; junction bases unmatched: 6. DNA for the CDR3: TGTGCCAGCAGCAGGACAGGGCTCCCCTACGAGCAGTACTTC. Protein: CASSRTGLPYEQYF.

Turning to this clone: This sample includes further DNA sequences coding for the same CDR3. The chain uses TRBV19 and TRBJ1-2, with D tentatively TRBD1 (5 bases). This CDR3 has 14 residues. V lost 5 bases and J lost 2, with 12 bases in between. Germline CDR1 and CDR2: LNHDA and SQIVND (reference sequence). The CDR3 DNA reads TGTGCCAGTAGTCGTCAGGGATCAAACTATGGCTACACCTTC. Translating it yields CASSRQGSNYGYTF. Variable domain in full (rest from reference TRBV19 and TRBJ1-2): DGGITQSPKYLFRKEGQNVTLSCEQNLNHDAMYWYRQDPGQGLRLIYYSQIVNDFQKGDIAEGYSVSREKKESFPLTVTSAQKNPTAFYLCASSRQGSNYGYTFGSGTRLTVV.

V is TRBV5-1 and J is TRBJ1-3, with D perhaps matching TRBD1 (6 bases). The V gene's germline CDR1 is SGHRS and CDR2 YFSETQ. The CDR3 covers 14 residues. V dropped 4 bases and J dropped 3 bases, with 11 bases sitting between them. The CDR3 loop is CASSGAGDGNTIYF. CDR3 sequence (DNA): TGCGCCAGCAGCGGGGCAGGGGATGGAAACACCATATATTTT.

The V gene is TRBV6-6, the J gene TRBJ2-3; D remains unclear. This CDR3 contains 15 residues. Germline V CDR1 and CDR2: MNHNY, SVGAGI (reference sequence). Trimming pared 0 bases from V and 2 bases from J, leaving 9 bases between. This CDR3 reads CASSYSRQPTDTQYF. CDR3 bases: TGTGCCAGCAGTTACTCTCGGCAGCCCACAGATACGCAGTATTTT.

The rearrangement joins TRBV7-2 to TRBJ2-3; TRBD2 agrees at 9 bases. Germline V lookup: CDR1 SGHTA, CDR2 FQGNSA. This CDR3 is 16 amino acids long. Trimming removed 1 base from V and 4 bases from J; junction bases left unmatched: 6. The CDR3 is CASSLVASGTSDTQYF. CDR3 nucleotides: TGTGCCAGCAGCTTAGTGGCTAGCGGGACGTCAGATACGCAGTATTTT.

This clone was seen repeatedly, ten times or more. The J gene is TRBJ1-4, the V gene TRBV5-1; TRBD1 agrees at 11 bases. The V and J ends lost 7 bases and 8 bases, in that order; junction bases with no gene match: 4. Germline CDR1 SGHRS, CDR2 YFSETQ. The CDR3 has 13 amino acids. The CDR3 is CASRTGGGEKLFF. In DNA form, the CDR3 reads TGCGCCAGCCGGACAGGGGGCGGCGAAAAACTGTTTTTT.

This clone showed up just a few times. The genes are TRBV28 and TRBJ1-1, with TRBD1 matching 8 bases. Germline V gene lookup returns CDR1 MDHEN and CDR2 SYDVKM. J was trimmed by 9 bases and V by 5 bases; bases with no gene match: 11. The CDR3 is made up of 14 amino acids. The CDR3 nucleotides read TGTGCCAGCAGTCTTCCAGGGGGCGGGATCAAAGCTTTCTTT. Translated, it gives CASSLPGGGIKAFF.

This clone was found many times. The identical CDR3 is also encoded by other nucleotide sequences in the sample. The J gene is TRBJ2-1, the V gene TRBV5-1; TRBD1 agrees at 10 bases. This CDR3 is 16 amino acids long. Germline CDR1 is SGHRS and CDR2 is YFSETQ. J was trimmed by 0 bases and V by 2 bases; bases with no gene match: 2. The CDR3 DNA follows: TGCGCCAGCAGCTTAAGACAGGGGGCCTCCTACAATGAGCAGTTCTTC. This translates into CASSLRQGASYNEQFF. The variable domain in full, completed from reference TRBV5-1 and TRBJ2-1, reads KAGVTQTPRYLIKTRGQQVTLSCSPISGHRSVSWYQQTPGQGLQFLFEYFSETQRNKGNFPGRFSGRQFSNSRSEMNVSTLELGDSALYLCASSLRQGASYNEQFFGPGTRLTVL.

This clone has a handful of counts. The chain employs TRBV29-1 and TRBJ1-1; the D is unclear. This CDR3 contains 11 residues. Trimming pared 7 bases from V and 8 bases from J, leaving 14 bases between. Germline lookup yields CDR1 SQVTM and CDR2 ANQGSEA. The CDR3 DNA is TGCAGCGCCCGGAGGGAGGCGGAAGCTTTCTTT. Residues: CSARREAEAFF.

This clone showed up just a few times. The V gene is TRBV6-1, the J gene TRBJ2-1; D uncertain. The CDR3 is 14 residues long. Per germline, CDR1 MNHNS and CDR2 SASEGT. V lost 6 bases and J 4 bases, leaving 13 bases between the germline ends. The DNA for the CDR3 is TGTGCCAGCAGGGCCGAGAACCCGTACAATGAGCAGTTCTTC. Protein product: CASRAENPYNEQFF.

The CDR3 nucleotides read TGTGCCAGCAGCTACCGGGACAAGGGGGGAGATACGCAGTATTTT. It is translated as CASSYRDKGGDTQYF. The chain couples TRBV9 to TRBJ2-3; either TRBD1 or TRBD2 may supply D (6 bases each). CDR3 size: 15 residues. Trimming stripped 4 bases from V and 5 bases from J, with 17 bases between. Germline CDR1 reads SGDLS; CDR2 reads YYNGEE.